The 26 T cell receptor beta chains below come from one sample, sequenced in a study of blood T cells in healthy people across ages. A J-beta primer mix and a sample-barcoded 5' primer were used in a second PCR of roughly 6 to 11 cycles. TCRdb redid the calling of the 5' RACE reads with MiXCR, one entry per CDR3 protein. The table includes 1.5 million to 2 million distinct CDR3 sequences, almost 35% detected once. The specimen sequenced was blood. The source is a woman aged 25 to 39 in good health.

The chain links TRBV4-2 to TRBJ2-1; D call uncertain. The CDR3 length is 14 residues. V lost 4 bases, J lost 7 bases, and 14 bases lay in between. Germline V CDR1 and CDR2: LGHNA, YNFKEQ. CDR3 amino acids: CASSPGQEVNEQFF. In DNA, the CDR3 is TGTGCCAGCAGCCCCGGTCAGGAAGTTAATGAGCAGTTCTTC.

The J gene is TRBJ2-3, the V gene TRBV14; the D gene is possibly TRBD2 (6 bases). This CDR3 comprises 15 residues. Germline values: CDR1 SGHDN, CDR2 FVKESK. V was clipped by 3 bases and J by 4 bases, with 14 bases between them. In nucleotides, the CDR3 is TGTGCCAGCAGCCACACAGCGGGCGGCGCAGATACGCAGTATTTT. The encoded protein is CASSHTAGGADTQYF.

A word on this clonotype: Being one base from a much bigger clone, this may be a read error. This chain links TRBV7-3 with TRBJ2-2, with a tentative D call TRBD2 (6 bases). Germline loops: CDR1 SGHTA, CDR2 FQGTGA. This CDR3 comprises 15 residues. The CDR3 reads CASSSGLSNTRELFF. The CDR3 DNA reads TGTGCCAGCAGCTCCGGACTATCGAACACCAGGGAGCTGTTTTTT. Combining the CDR3 with reference TRBV7-3 and TRBJ2-2 gives the whole variable domain GAGVSQTPSNKVTEKGKYVELRCDPISGHTALYWYRQSLGQGPEFLIYFQGTGAADDSGLPNDRFFAVRPEGSVSTLKIQRTERGDSAVYLCASSSGLSNTRELFFGEGSRLTVL.

V gene TRBV5-1 combines with J gene TRBJ2-5; D is unclear. The CDR3 consists of 13 residues. Deletions cut 5 bases from V and 13 bases from J, with 21 bases between. CDR1 and CDR2 from the germline V gene are SGHRS and YFSETQ. CDR3 in amino acids: CASSGDLTAERYF. As DNA, the CDR3 is TGCGCCAGCAGTGGAGACCTTACCGCCGAGCGGTACTTC.

This clonotype was detected only a few times. The chain combines TRBV28 with TRBJ1-2; 7 nucleotides agree with TRBD1. The CDR3 has 13 amino acids. Per germline, CDR1 MDHEN and CDR2 SYDVKM. V dropped 7 bases and J dropped 4; count of bases not matched to a gene: 6. CDR3 bases: TGTGCCAGCAATACAGGGGTGGCCTATGGCTACACCTTC. Its translation: CASNTGVAYGYTF.

This clonotype turned up a few times. This clone may be a read error of a much larger clone one base away. The rearrangement joins TRBV12-3 or TRBV12-4 to TRBJ2-5, with D tentatively TRBD2 (6 bases). CDR3 length: 14 amino acids. CDR3 nucleotide sequence: TGTGTCAGCACCCCCGGGGGAGACGGGGAGACCCAGTACTTC. Protein sequence: CVSTPGGDGETQYF.

This clonotype came up a few times. V gene TRBV6-6 combines with J gene TRBJ2-5, with 7 bases matching TRBD2. The germline V gene encodes CDR1 MNHNY and CDR2 SVGAGI (reference sequence). This CDR3 has 13 amino acids. V shed 7 bases, J shed 5 bases, and the junction held 7 bases outside the gene matches. CDR3 sequence (DNA): TGTGCCAGCATGGCGGGAGTATGGGAGACCCAGTACTTC. Translation gives CASMAGVWETQYF.

The rearrangement links TRBV12-3 or TRBV12-4 to TRBJ1-3; D is ambiguous. Trimming left V 7 bases short and J 0 bases short, with 10 bases between. There are 14 residues in the CDR3. CDR3 sequence: CASTARTSGNTIYF. The CDR3 nucleotides read TGTGCCAGCACCGCTCGTACCTCTGGAAACACCATATATTTT.

This clonotype turned up a few times. V and J are TRBV11-3 and TRBJ2-3, with TRBD1 matching 9 bases. CDR3 length: 16 amino acids. The trim removed 0 bases at V and 9 bases at J, leaving 10 bases unmatched. The germline V gene has CDR1 SGHNT and CDR2 YENEEA. The DNA for the CDR3 is TGTGCCAGCAGCTTAGATCCCCGGACAGGGGCAGGGACGCAGTATTTT. Encoded protein: CASSLDPRTGAGTQYF.

This clonotype has only a few counts. The V and J genes are TRBV20-1 and TRBJ2-7, with 7 bases aligning to TRBD1. Germline V lookup: CDR1 DFQATT, CDR2 SNEGSKA (reference sequence). This CDR3 region has 13 residues. The V and J ends lost 0 bases and 4 bases, in that order; junction bases with no gene match: 3. The CDR3 coding sequence is TGCAGTGCTAGAGATCCGGGACAGTACGAGCAGTACTTC. Translation: CSARDPGQYEQYF.

This chain connects TRBV5-1 to TRBJ2-5, with a possible D match to TRBD2 (5 bases). Between the trimmed V and J ends, which lost 0 bases and 4 bases, there was a span of 7 bases. The CDR3 length is 13 residues. CDR1 is SGHRS and CDR2 is YFSETQ in the germline V gene. CDR3 sequence reads: CASSLVTRETQYF. The CDR3 DNA is TGCGCCAGCAGCTTGGTTACTAGAGAGACCCAGTACTTC.

V gene TRBV7-2 combines with J gene TRBJ2-3, with 7 bases matching TRBD2. This CDR3 comprises 14 residues. Germline V gene data show CDR1 as SGHTA and CDR2 as FQGNSA. The trim removed 3 bases at V and 5 bases at J, leaving 5 bases unmatched. CDR3 coding DNA: TGTGCCAGCAGCTTGGGAGGGCGACGAGATACGCAGTATTTT. It translates to CASSLGGRRDTQYF.

The rearrangement joins TRBV27 to TRBJ2-7; no reliable D call. The CDR3 length is 14 residues. Germline lookup yields CDR1 MNHEY and CDR2 SMNVEV (reference sequence). The V end lost 8 bases, the J end lost 0 bases, and 14 bases lay between the germline ends. CDR3 region: CASGPSVISYEQYF. CDR3 bases: TGTGCCAGCGGTCCCTCGGTGATCTCCTACGAGCAGTACTTC.

Only a few counts were recorded for this clonotype. This sequence joins TRBV20-1 and TRBJ2-4; D gene unclear. CDR1 and CDR2 from the germline V gene are DFQATT and SNEGSKA (reference sequence). This CDR3 contains 17 residues. Deletions cut 4 bases from V and 0 bases from J, with 19 bases between. The CDR3 DNA sequence: TGCAGTGCTATAGGATATTTGGCCCCGGTAGCCAAAAACATTCAGTACTTC. It translates to CSAIGYLAPVAKNIQYF.

This chain joins TRBV20-1 and TRBJ1-6; D remains unclear. Germline-derived CDR1 and CDR2 are DFQATT and SNEGSKA (reference sequence). The CDR3 has 18 amino acids. V dropped 5 bases and J dropped 0 bases, with 20 bases sitting between them. This CDR3 is CSAPSWTEESSYNSPLHF. The CDR3 DNA is TGCAGTGCTCCCAGTTGGACGGAGGAAAGCTCCTATAATTCACCCCTCCACTTT.

This clonotype came up many times. The J gene is TRBJ2-3, the V gene TRBV11-1, with unresolved D. Germline lookup yields CDR1 SGHAT and CDR2 FQDESV (reference sequence). The CDR3 consists of 14 residues. V was clipped by 2 bases and J by 1 base, with 7 bases between them. The CDR3: CASSLWQGTDTQYF. CDR3 in DNA: TGTGCCAGCAGCTTATGGCAGGGCACAGATACGCAGTATTTT.

This chain connects TRBV21-1 to TRBJ2-7. TRBV21-1 is marked as a pseudogene. The CDR3 consists of 12 residues. The CDR3 reads CASSTRHYEQYF. The DNA of the CDR3 is TGTGCCAGCAGCACCCGACACTACGAGCAGTACTTC.

The chain combines TRBV2 with TRBJ1-2; TRBD1 might be the D (6 bases). CDR3 length: 14 residues. V was shortened by 4 bases and J by 7 bases, with 16 bases between the two germline ends. CDR1 SNHLY and CDR2 FYNNEI come from the germline V gene. The CDR3 reads CASSAGQSTGGYTF. Here the CDR3 DNA reads TGTGCCAGCAGTGCGGGACAATCCACCGGTGGCTACACCTTC.

V gene TRBV7-9 combines with J gene TRBJ2-2; D may be TRBD2 (5 bases). CDR1 and CDR2 (germline): SEHNR, FQNEAQ (reference sequence). CDR3 size: 17 residues. V dropped 3 bases and J dropped 2 bases, with 16 bases sitting between them. Written as DNA, the CDR3 is TGTGCCAGCAGCTTGATGGTGACTCGGGGAAACACCGGGGAGCTGTTTTTT. This encodes CASSLMVTRGNTGELFF.

The rearrangement uses TRBV28 and TRBJ2-4; D gene ambiguous. Germline V gene sequence: CDR1 MDHEN, CDR2 SYDVKM. V was trimmed by 5 bases and J by 7 bases, leaving 9 bases between them. The CDR3 runs 12 residues. The CDR3 loop reads CASSEFRNIQYF. CDR3 nucleotide sequence: TGTGCCAGCAGTGAGTTCAGGAACATTCAGTACTTC.

The J gene is TRBJ2-1, the V gene TRBV20-1; 10 positions match TRBD2. The CDR3 is 13 amino acids. Germline loops: CDR1 DFQATT, CDR2 SNEGSKA (reference sequence). J was trimmed by 7 bases and V by 5 bases; bases with no gene match: 5. In DNA, the CDR3 is TGCAGTGCTCTAGCGGGAGCGGGGAATGAGCAGTTCTTC. It codes for CSALAGAGNEQFF.

This sequence joins TRBV10-2 and TRBJ2-2; 7 nucleotides match TRBD2. The CDR3 is 16 residues long. Germline CDR1 is WSHSY and CDR2 is SAAADI. The V and J ends lost 5 bases and 7 bases, in that order; junction bases with no gene match: 13. Here the CDR3 DNA reads TGCGCCAGCAGTCAGCGGGGAACTTTGGTGGGCGGGGAGCTGTTTTTT. Translating it yields CASSQRGTLVGGELFF.

This clonotype was seen many times. This chain connects TRBV6-2 or TRBV6-3 to TRBJ2-1, with TRBD1 matching over 9 bases. Germline V lookup: CDR1 MNHEY, CDR2 SVGEGT. This CDR3 has 14 residues. The V segment lost 5 bases and the J segment 2 bases; nucleotides outside the gene matches: 1. CDR3 bases: TGTGCCAGCAGTCGGACAGGGGCCTACAATGAGCAGTTCTTC. It yields the protein CASSRTGAYNEQFF.

CDR3 nucleotides: TGTGCCAGCAGTTTTTCCTTCAGGGTGCCGGATGGCACTGAAGCTTTCTTT. It translates to CASSFSFRVPDGTEAFF. The genes are TRBV6-6 and TRBJ1-1; D possibly corresponds to TRBD1 (5 bases). V lost 4 bases to trimming and J lost 4 bases, with 22 bases between them. The CDR3 is 17 amino acids. The V gene's germline CDR1 is MNHNY and CDR2 SVGAGI (reference sequence).

The chain is built from TRBV30 and TRBJ2-3; a weak D match, TRBD1 (5 bases). The CDR3 consists of 14 residues. The germline V gene has CDR1 GTSNPN and CDR2 SVGIG (reference sequence). The V end was cut by 0 bases, the J end by 7 bases, with 14 bases between. The CDR3 loop reads CAWSVGGGAHTQYF. CDR3 coding DNA: TGTGCCTGGAGTGTGGGCGGTGGGGCCCATACGCAGTATTTT.

This rearrangement joins TRBV6-2 or TRBV6-3 to TRBJ1-3, with no clear D. Germline V lookup: CDR1 MNHEY, CDR2 SVGEGT. Trimming took 2 bases from V and 0 from J, leaving 17 bases between them. CDR3 length equals 18 residues. The CDR3, as DNA: TGTGCCAGCAGTTACCGGACTATAGGCCGAAGCTCTGGAAACACCATATATTTT. It specifies CASSYRTIGRSSGNTIYF.